This TCR beta chain stems from a study of control samples from healthy donors and cancer patients (dated by TCRdb to 2020 to 2022). For this chain, trimming is 6 bases at the V end and 9 bases at the J end, and the number of junction bases without a gene match is 10. The germline V gene sets CDR1 to LGHNT and CDR2 to FRNRAP. The CDR3 goes from the cysteine to the phenylalanine over 13 residues. This entry keeps only the CDR3 DNA: 39 bases, framed from base 1. The library was produced with the immunoSEQ multiplex PCR assay. TCRdb stores this immuneACCESS table with in-frame sequences only. Part of the clones is absent; in the studies checked, under half of the shortfall reflects unresolved V genes, and no reason is known for the rest. The sample table records some 120,000 clones; 92% of these occur just once. The ten most abundant clones make up about 0.6% of the sample. As for this clone: It lacks a known antigen. No much larger clonotype is one base removed from it; base qualities were not supplied.

Sequencing used PBMCs. The sequence came from a man of 80 years or more with head and neck cancer. The chain was built from TRBV12-5 and TRBJ1-2; a stretch of 7 junction bases matches TRBD1. The CDR3 corresponds to CASGPPGTASYTF. The nucleotide sequence is TGTGCTAGTGGACCCCCCGGGACAGCGAGCTACACCTTC.